Listed below are T cell receptor beta chains from one sample, sequenced in a study of early T cells in non-severe SARS-CoV-2 infection. TCRdb redid the calling of the 5' RACE reads with MiXCR, one entry per CDR3 protein. Of about 73,000 distinct CDR3 sequences in the sample, roughly 13% were seen once. The sequencing sample was made of whole blood. The source of these receptors is an adult who was a healthcare worker with PCR-confirmed SARS-CoV-2 infection or an uninfected control (not recorded which). Both conserved end residues are part of each CDR3. A D gene is named only where the DNA matches it firmly. Clone size is not always given. Where it is, it says once, few, many or a class for expanded clones.

size: few; D: -; V: TRBV28; J: TRBJ1-6; DNA: TGTGCCAGCAGTGGCGGGACGTGGAATTCACCCCTCCACTTT; CDR3: CASSGGTWNSPLHF
size: many; D: TRBD1; V: TRBV4-1; J: TRBJ1-1; DNA: TGCGCCAGCAGCCAGGACAGGGCGAACACTGAAGCTTTCTTT; CDR3: CASSQDRANTEAFF
size: few; D: -; V: TRBV2; J: TRBJ1-5; DNA: TGTGCCAGCAGCTCTGGGGACAATCAGCCCCAGCATTTT; CDR3: CASSSGDNQPQHF
size: few; D: -; V: TRBV21-1; J: TRBJ2-3; DNA: TGTGCCAGCAGCTACAGGGGTACGCAGTATTTT; CDR3: CASSYRGTQYF
size: -; D: -; V: TRBV18; J: TRBJ2-5; DNA: TGTGCCAGCTCAGCCGTCGGGGTATTAGAGACCCAGTACTTC; CDR3: CASSAVGVLETQYF
size: -; D: -; V: TRBV10-1; J: TRBJ2-5; DNA: TGCGCCAGCAGCGATAATCGGGGGCCGAGGGAGACCCAGTACTTC; CDR3: CASSDNRGPRETQYF
size: -; D: -; V: TRBV12-5; J: TRBJ1-5; DNA: TGTGCTAGTGGCTCCGACACCCACGGGCAGCCCCAGCATTTT; CDR3: CASGSDTHGQPQHF
size: many; D: TRBD2; V: TRBV20-1; J: TRBJ2-5; DNA: TGCAGTGCACAGGGACTAGCACAGAAGACCCAGTACTTC; CDR3: CSAQGLAQKTQYF
size: -; D: -; V: TRBV29-1; J: TRBJ2-1; DNA: TGCAGCGTTGAAGATCAGGACGGCAACAATGAGCAGTTCTTC; CDR3: CSVEDQDGNNEQFF
size: few; D: -; V: TRBV29-1; J: TRBJ2-5; DNA: TGCAGCGTTGGTTCCGTCGAGACCCAGTACTTC; CDR3: CSVGSVETQYF
size: -; D: -; V: TRBV7-2; J: TRBJ2-3; DNA: TGTGCCAGCAGCCGCGAGGGCGCGGCAGATACGCAGTATTTT; CDR3: CASSREGAADTQYF
size: few; D: -; V: TRBV10-3; J: TRBJ2-6; DNA: TGTGCCATCAGTCGGAAGCACTTGAAGTCTGGGGCCAACGTCCTGACTTTC; CDR3: CAISRKHLKSGANVLTF
size: -; D: -; V: TRBV13; J: TRBJ1-3; DNA: TGTGCCAGCAGCCACCGACGTGGGGCCTCTGGAAACACCATATATTTT; CDR3: CASSHRRGASGNTIYF
size: few; D: TRBD1; V: TRBV6-5; J: TRBJ1-2; DNA: TGTGCCAGCTGGGACAGGGGAGGGCATGGCTACACCTTC; CDR3: CASWDRGGHGYTF
size: -; D: TRBD1; V: TRBV29-1; J: TRBJ2-7; DNA: TGCAGCGTTGAGACAGGGATCTACGAGCAGTACTTC; CDR3: CSVETGIYEQYF
size: many; D: -; V: TRBV7-3; J: TRBJ1-5; DNA: TGTGCCAGCAGCTTAAACGGGGATCAGCCCCAGCATTTT; CDR3: CASSLNGDQPQHF
size: -; D: -; V: TRBV29-1; J: TRBJ2-5; DNA: TGCAGCGCAGCCCCTGACGAGACCCAGTACTTC; CDR3: CSAAPDETQYF
size: -; D: -; V: TRBV4-1; J: TRBJ1-5; DNA: TGCGCCAGCAGCCAAGCCAGGGATCAGCCCCAGCATTTT; CDR3: CASSQARDQPQHF
size: -; D: -; V: TRBV9; J: TRBJ1-2; DNA: TGTGCCAGCAGCGTAGGACAGGTCTACGGCTACACCTTC; CDR3: CASSVGQVYGYTF
size: many; D: -; V: TRBV9; J: TRBJ1-1; DNA: TGTGCCAGCAGCGTAGGTACGGGCAGGCCCACTGAAGCTTTCTTT; CDR3: CASSVGTGRPTEAFF
size: -; D: TRBD1; V: TRBV28; J: TRBJ2-7; DNA: TGTGCCAGCAGTTTTACAGGGGCTTACGAGCAGTACTTC; CDR3: CASSFTGAYEQYF
size: -; D: TRBD1; V: TRBV29-1; J: TRBJ2-7; DNA: TGCAGCGTCAGGGGGCGATTGGGCTACGAGCAGTACTTC; CDR3: CSVRGRLGYEQYF
size: few; D: -; V: TRBV24-1; J: TRBJ2-3; DNA: TGTGCCACCAGTGATTTGGAAGCAAATACGCAGTATTTT; CDR3: CATSDLEANTQYF
size: -; D: -; V: TRBV6-1; J: TRBJ1-2; DNA: TGTGCCAGCACTCATGGGAAGACAGGACCGTACTACACCTTC; CDR3: CASTHGKTGPYYTF
size: many; D: -; V: TRBV20-1; J: TRBJ1-1; DNA: TGCAGTGTCAAGGGAGGGGTGAACACTGAAGCTTTCTTT; CDR3: CSVKGGVNTEAFF
size: -; D: -; V: TRBV23-1; J: TRBJ2-2; DNA: TGCGCCAGCAGTCAATCATGTAGTCGGCAGGGCCGTGACACCGGGGAGCTGTTTTTT; CDR3: CASSQSCSRQGRDTGELFF
size: -; D: -; V: TRBV29-1; J: TRBJ1-2; DNA: TGCAGCGCCTCCGGGACAAGGGGCTATGGCTACACCTTC; CDR3: CSASGTRGYGYTF
size: few; D: -; V: TRBV29-1; J: TRBJ1-5; DNA: TGCAGCGCCGACTTCGGGCAGGCCCAGCATTTT; CDR3: CSADFGQAQHF
size: few; D: -; V: TRBV4-3; J: TRBJ2-5; DNA: TGCGCCAGCAGCCAACGGGGTCGGCAAGAGACCCAGTACTTC; CDR3: CASSQRGRQETQYF
size: few; D: -; V: TRBV19; J: TRBJ1-2; DNA: TGTGCCAGTAGTCTCTCCCGGGAGAATGGCTACACCTTC; CDR3: CASSLSRENGYTF
size: few; D: TRBD1; V: TRBV29-1; J: TRBJ2-5; DNA: TGCAGCGTTGGTGCAGGGGGCTTCCAAGAGACCCAGTACTTC; CDR3: CSVGAGGFQETQYF
size: -; D: -; V: TRBV20-1; J: TRBJ1-1; DNA: TGCAGTGGCCGTCGGGAAGTGGGGGGAGGTTCTGAAGCTTTCTTT; CDR3: CSGRREVGGGSEAFF
size: many; D: -; V: TRBV6-2/TRBV6-3; J: TRBJ2-3; DNA: TGTGCCAGCCGGACGGGGCACCCCACAGATACGCAGTATTTT; CDR3: CASRTGHPTDTQYF
size: -; D: TRBD1; V: TRBV6-2/TRBV6-3; J: TRBJ2-7; DNA: TGTGCCAGCTGTGACAGGGGCCGCGCCCCTTACGAGCAGTACTTC; CDR3: CASCDRGRAPYEQYF
size: -; D: -; V: TRBV6-1; J: TRBJ1-4; DNA: TGTGCCAGTGAGTGGACGGGAGCAACCGGAAAACTGTTTTTT; CDR3: CASEWTGATGKLFF
size: many; D: -; V: TRBV18; J: TRBJ1-2; DNA: TGTGCCAGCTCACCTAGGGGGGGCGATGGCTACACCTTC; CDR3: CASSPRGGDGYTF
size: many; D: -; V: TRBV12-3/TRBV12-4; J: TRBJ2-7; DNA: TGTGCCAGCAGTTGGCGGGGAGGCGAGCAGTACTTC; CDR3: CASSWRGGEQYF
size: -; D: -; V: TRBV28; J: TRBJ2-7; DNA: TGTGCCAGCAAGCAGGGGTCCTACGAGCAGTACTTC; CDR3: CASKQGSYEQYF
size: -; D: -; V: TRBV2; J: TRBJ2-7; DNA: TGTGCCACCGAGGGGGGCCGGGACCTAACGTCCTACGAGCAGTACTTC; CDR3: CATEGGRDLTSYEQYF
size: few; D: -; V: TRBV4-2; J: TRBJ1-1; DNA: TGTGCCAGCAGCTCAGCGGGCGGCGAACGCAACACTGAAGCTTTCTTT; CDR3: CASSSAGGERNTEAFF
size: few; D: -; V: TRBV3-1; J: TRBJ2-7; DNA: TGTGCCAGCAGCCAAGTGGCCTACGAGCAGTACTTC; CDR3: CASSQVAYEQYF
size: -; D: -; V: TRBV6-2/TRBV6-3; J: TRBJ1-2; DNA: TGTGCCAGCAGTTACGGCGGAGGGCGGTATGGCTACACCTTC; CDR3: CASSYGGGRYGYTF
size: many; D: -; V: TRBV20-1; J: TRBJ2-2; DNA: TGCAGTGCTAGAGGCATAGAGGACGGTGACACCGGGGAGCTGTTTTTT; CDR3: CSARGIEDGDTGELFF
size: -; D: -; V: TRBV5-4; J: TRBJ2-2; DNA: TGTGCCAGCAGCCGGGAGACAGGGTTCTCGTACACCGGGGAGCTGTTTTTT; CDR3: CASSRETGFSYTGELFF
size: few; D: TRBD2; V: TRBV6-4; J: TRBJ2-1; DNA: TGTGCCAGCAGCGCCCTGGGGGGGTCCTACAATGAGCAGTTCTTC; CDR3: CASSALGGSYNEQFF
size: many; D: -; V: TRBV12-3/TRBV12-4; J: TRBJ1-1; DNA: TGTGCCAGCAGTTTAGGACCCCCAAACACTGAAGCTTTCTTT; CDR3: CASSLGPPNTEAFF
size: -; D: -; V: TRBV10-3; J: TRBJ1-2; DNA: TGTGCCATCAGTGAGTCCGCCGACCGGTACTATGGCTACACCTTC; CDR3: CAISESADRYYGYTF
size: few; D: -; V: TRBV12-3/TRBV12-4; J: TRBJ2-4; DNA: TGTGCCAGCAGCCAACGACAGAAAAACATTCAGTACTTC; CDR3: CASSQRQKNIQYF
size: -; D: TRBD2; V: TRBV20-1; J: TRBJ2-2; DNA: TGCAGTGCTAGCCGGACTAGAACTAACACCGGGGAGCTGTTTTTT; CDR3: CSASRTRTNTGELFF
size: many; D: -; V: TRBV7-3; J: TRBJ2-3; DNA: TGTGCCAGCAGCTTGGGGGGGCCCAGCACAGATACGCAGTATTTT; CDR3: CASSLGGPSTDTQYF
size: many; D: -; V: TRBV11-1; J: TRBJ2-5; DNA: TGTGCCAGCGGCCTGCAAGAGACCCAGTACTTC; CDR3: CASGLQETQYF
size: few; D: -; V: TRBV20-1; J: TRBJ2-3; DNA: TGCAGTGCTGCAGGAGGGAACCCAGTCGGCACAGATACGCAGTATTTT; CDR3: CSAAGGNPVGTDTQYF
size: -; D: -; V: TRBV29-1; J: TRBJ2-1; DNA: TGCAGCGTTGAAGGCGACAGGAATGAGCAGTTCTTC; CDR3: CSVEGDRNEQFF